What follows are 12 T cell receptor beta chains derived from one specimen sequenced in a study of spatial heterogeneity in lung cancer. Via MiXCR, TCRdb re-called the 5' RACE reads, giving one row per CDR3 protein. The table has about 25,000 distinct CDR3 sequences, around 10% seen once. Documented time point: sample taken at primary tumor resection. These receptors' targets are unknown. Broader study findings: For expanded intratumoral alpha and beta TCRs, counts tracked tumor mutation counts.

The sequencing here drew on lung tumor tissue, taken at surgery. The receptor set was obtained from a male donor with early-stage non-small cell lung cancer.

This clonotype was seen a handful of times. The chain joins TRBV7-8 to TRBJ2-1; 10 bases are shared with TRBD2. CDR1 and CDR2 (germline): SGHVS, FQNEAQ. This CDR3 is 16 amino acids long. V lost 1 base and J lost 9; bases outside the gene matches: 9. CDR3: CASSLGGLAGAGEQFF. The CDR3, as DNA: TGTGCCAGCAGCTTAGGGGGGCTAGCGGGAGCCGGTGAGCAGTTCTTC.

Ten or more counts support this clonotype. This chain uses TRBV4-1 with TRBJ2-3; TRBD2 might be the D (6 bases). V lost 3 bases and J lost 4, with 14 bases in between. The CDR3 sequence is 15 residues long. Germline CDR1 reads MGHRA; CDR2 reads YSYEKL. CDR3: CASSQEGPRADTQYF. CDR3 DNA sequence: TGCGCCAGCAGCCAGGAGGGTCCGAGAGCAGATACGCAGTATTTT.

This clonotype occurred a few times. The chain is built from TRBV12-3 or TRBV12-4 and TRBJ2-1; 13 nucleotides match TRBD2. The CDR3 is made up of 16 amino acids. V was clipped by 5 bases and J by 4 bases; unmatched bases: 5. The CDR3 region is CASSRPGLAGYNEQFF. CDR3 coding DNA: TGTGCCAGCAGTCGACCGGGACTAGCGGGATACAATGAGCAGTTCTTC.

This chain links TRBV5-1 with TRBJ2-3; 8 bases map to TRBD2. J gave up 5 bases and V 3 bases, and 8 bases lay outside the gene matches. CDR3 length: 15 residues. CDR1 and CDR2 from the germline V gene are SGHRS and YFSETQ. CDR3 DNA sequence: TGCGCCAGCAGCTCCAACGGGGGGGCCGAAGATACGCAGTATTTT. It codes for CASSSNGGAEDTQYF.

This clonotype came up many times. This chain connects TRBV11-1 to TRBJ2-1; no definite D call. CDR3 length equals 12 residues. Looked up from germline, CDR1 is SGHAT and CDR2 is FQDESV (reference sequence). Trimming pared 4 bases from V and 10 bases from J, leaving 11 bases between. CDR3 in amino acids: CASSYEKPEQFF. CDR3 DNA: TGTGCCAGCAGCTACGAAAAGCCGGAGCAGTTCTTC. Filled out from reference TRBV11-1 and TRBJ2-1, the complete variable domain reads EAEVAQSPRYKITEKSQAVAFWCDPISGHATLYWYRQILGQGPELLVQFQDESVVDDSQLPKDRFSAERLKGVDSTLKIQPAELGDSAMYLCASSYEKPEQFFGPGTRLTVL.

This clonotype was recorded at least ten times. The rearrangement links TRBV7-8 to TRBJ2-1; the D gene is possibly TRBD2 (5 bases). Germline loops: CDR1 SGHVS, CDR2 FQNEAQ. The CDR3 consists of 14 residues. V was trimmed by 2 bases and J by 5 bases, leaving 10 bases between them. The CDR3 region is CASSLRGPDNEQFF. CDR3 in DNA: TGTGCCAGCAGCTTAAGAGGGCCCGACAATGAGCAGTTCTTC. Drawing the rest from reference TRBV7-8 and TRBJ2-1, the complete variable domain is GAGVSQSPRYKVAKRGQDVALRCDPISGHVSLFWYQQALGQGPEFLTYFQNEAQLDKSGLPSDRFFAERPEGSVSTLKIQRTQQEDSAVYLCASSLRGPDNEQFFGPGTRLTVL.

This clonotype was detected ten times or more. The CDR3 sequence: CASSSSPGQGSTDTQYF. CDR3 DNA sequence: TGTGCCAGCAGCTCCTCGCCGGGACAGGGTAGCACAGATACGCAGTATTTT. The V gene is TRBV3-2, the J gene TRBJ2-3; the table's D call, TRBD1, has no DNA check behind it. TRBV3-2 is a pseudogene locus. This CDR3 has 17 residues.

The sample holds many counts of this clonotype. This chain uses TRBV30 with TRBJ2-3; D ambiguous. The germline CDR1 and CDR2 sequences are GTSNPN and SVGIG (reference sequence). There are 14 residues in the CDR3. Trimming cost V 4 bases and J 1 base, with 12 bases left between them. The CDR3 region has the DNA TGTGCCTGGAACGCAGGAATGGGCACAGATACGCAGTATTTT. Protein product: CAWNAGMGTDTQYF.

Notes on this clonotype: One junction end does not reproduce the germline sequence, and a read error may be involved. J is TRBJ2-7 and V is TRBV7-7; weak D call: TRBD2 (6 bases). The length of the CDR3 is 14 residues. Germline values: CDR1 SSHAT, CDR2 FNYEAQ (reference sequence). This CDR3 is CASSAAGAGSEQYF. The CDR3 DNA follows: TGTGCTAGCAGCGCGGCGGGCGCGGGGAGCGAGCAGTACTTC.

This clonotype was observed at least ten times. The V gene is TRBV28, the J gene TRBJ2-3, with D unclear. Germline CDR1 is MDHEN and CDR2 is SYDVKM. Trimming stripped 3 bases from V and 0 bases from J, with 4 bases between. CDR3 length: 13 residues. For the CDR3, the DNA is TGTGCCAGCAGTTTCGTTAGCACAGATACGCAGTATTTT. Translating gives CASSFVSTDTQYF.

This clonotype came up many times. The genes are TRBV14 and TRBJ2-3; 8 bases map to TRBD2. The CDR3 loop spans 16 amino acids. The ends lost 2 bases at V and 2 bases at J; junction bases unmatched: 6. Germline V gene lookup returns CDR1 SGHDN and CDR2 FVKESK. The CDR3 nucleotides are TGTGCCAGCAGCCAACACTATAGCGGGACCACAGATACGCAGTATTTT. It codes for CASSQHYSGTTDTQYF.

There are many counts of this clonotype. The genes are TRBV6-6 and TRBJ2-5; perhaps D is TRBD1 or TRBD2 (7 bases each). V gave up 5 bases and J gave up 3 bases, with 19 bases separating them. CDR1 is MNHNY, CDR2 SVGAGI, per germline (reference sequence). The CDR3 length is 16 residues. CDR3 residues: CASSPQTGREKETQYF. DNA of the CDR3: TGTGCCAGCAGTCCCCAGACAGGGAGGGAGAAAGAGACCCAGTACTTC.